Here is one T cell receptor beta chain with its context. Its antigen is as yet unknown. These data come from a study of vaccination effects on CD4 cells after COVID-19. General study points: Marked clonal contraction was seen in infection- and vaccine-induced clones late after vaccination. Of the vaccine-induced clones from healthy vaccinees, merely 1 of 255 recognized common cold coronaviruses as well.

Only in-frame clones appear in the TCRdb table, and some are missing; sequencing was by immunoSEQ multiplex PCR. The table lists about 55,000 clones, under 70% of them singletons. Antigen-specific CD4+ T cells were expanded with viral peptide pools in the ViraFEST assay before sequencing. It was after roughly 11 days of culture that CD4+ T cells were isolated. In the vaccine recipients, nucleocapsid antibodies were negative and there was no prior SARS-CoV-2 infection. A density of around 2 million PBMC per well was used; these cells were cultured with about 10 IU/ml IL-2 and approximately 10 ug/ml peptides. IL-2 medium was substituted for half the medium on days 3 and 7. This TCR came from a human donor who received a COVID-19 vaccine. Material: CD4+ T cells from PBMCs cultured with SARS-CoV-2 spike peptides, obtained before COVID-19 vaccination.

The CDR3 nucleotides read TGTGCCAGCAGCAAGGGGATGGGGGAGACCCAGTACTTC. It yields the protein CASSKGMGETQYF. V is TRBV28 and J is TRBJ2-5, with D possibly being TRBD1 (5 bases). The germline V and J ends were trimmed by 6 bases and 5 bases, with 13 bases remaining between them. This CDR3 contains 13 residues. Germline-derived CDR1 and CDR2 are MDHEN and SYDVKM.